This T cell receptor beta chain was identified in a study of regulatory and conventional T cells in RAG deficiency. General study points: Other subsets showed approximately 10-fold reductions, but Treg unique TCR beta sequences fell approximately 90-fold in these patients. Shorter CDR3s in all patient subsets; >80% Treg-Tconv overlap in Omenn.

The germline gives CDR1 MDHEN, CDR2 SYDVKM. This CDR3 is built from 17 residues. V was trimmed by 1 base and J by 0 bases, leaving 13 bases between them. Blood CD4+ CD25-low CD127-high conventional T cells supplied the genomic DNA template. On this clone: The antigen is undetermined.

TCRdb's copy holds only in-frame clones and misses some; the assay was immunoSEQ multiplex PCR. The sample yields about 46,000 clones, approximately 90% seen once. The data also belong to a second study, concerning regulatory T cells. That paper adds: Amplification used 52 TRBV primers and 13 TRBJ primers.

Sequencing input: CD4+ effector T cells sorted from blood. The TCR originated in a human donor in good health. The chain has TRBV28 and TRBJ1-3; D perhaps matches TRBD1 (5 bases). Written as DNA, the CDR3 is TGTGCCAGCAGTTTATTTCAGGGCCATCTCTCTGGAAACACCATATATTTT. It yields the protein CASSLFQGHLSGNTIYF.